This T cell receptor beta chain was found in a study of CD8+CD57+ T cells in acquired aplastic anemia (dated 2018 in TCRdb). Looking at the study overall: DNA extracted from sorted CD4+ and CD8+ cells had a mean of 3.2 ug, with a range of 0.2 to 27.4 ug. Mean read counts for healthy donor samples were 10 million to 10.8 million for CD4+ cells and under 14 million for CD8+ cells. General findings and caveats noted by the study authors: Around 30 CD8+ CDR3 sequences were shared between patients and controls but appeared highly expressed in patients and within their immunodominant clones. CD8+ Simpson's diversity did not differ significantly between patients and healthy controls (P=0.060).

The germline V gene encodes CDR1 SGHDT and CDR2 YYEEEE. V trim: 4 bases; J trim: 3 bases; unmatched bases: 14. The CDR3 starts with the cysteine, ends with the phenylalanine, and has 17 residues. The only DNA kept is the CDR3, 51 bases in frame from the first base. TCR beta VDJ combination and CDR3 sequence profiling used genomic DNA as the template. TCR repertoire sequencing was run on an Illumina HiSeq 2000. Per the source publication's procedure: Repertoires were assessed using TRBV/TRBJ rearrangement plots, CDR3 size and DJ length profiles, and Simpson's diversity index. The most abundant DNA sequence in the deep sequencing data was defined as the immunodominant clone. CDR3 amino acid sequences were checked for sharing across subjects and were also compared against the VDJdb database and published repertoires. Using fastp at Q25 and MiXCR, TCRdb reprocessed the public reads and kept productive beta chains. Every CDR3 protein is listed once, alongside the most common genes and DNA of its rows. TCRdb's processing, not the authors', yielded these V and J calls. This sample holds tens of thousands of distinct CDR3 sequences; 65% to 80% were observed only once. The ten largest clones add up to over 20% of the sample.

TCR repertoires of sorted CD4+ and CD8+ blood T cells from severe aplastic anemia patients and healthy subjects were deep-sequenced in the study. Ficoll-Paque density gradient centrifugation was used to isolate peripheral blood mononuclear cells. Before DNA extraction, CD4+ and CD8+ T cells were sorted by FACS or by magnetic beads. For this clonotype: Its antigen target is currently unknown. The record has no base qualities; no much larger clone is one base away.

The chain was built from TRBV5-6 and TRBJ2-7, with 9 central nucleotides matching TRBD1. Source material: sorted CD4+, CD8+, or CD8+CD57+ T cells (not recorded which) from PBMCs. The clonotype originates from a human donor in good health, serving as a control. The CDR3 amino acid sequence is: CASSEENQGQGYYEQYF. The bases read TGTGCCAGCAGCGAGGAGAACCAGGGACAGGGATACTACGAGCAGTACTTC.